The 20 T cell receptor beta chains below all came from one sample that was sequenced in a study of identical twins. MiXCR, run by TCRdb on the 5' RACE reads, gives a single entry per CDR3 protein. The table lists about 250,000 distinct CDR3 sequences, 11% to 15% of them singletons. What was sequenced was memory (CD45RO+) T cells sorted from blood. The receptors derive from a woman aged 18-35 years in good health.

This clonotype was seen a handful of times. CDR3 nucleotide sequence: TGCAGTGCCATCAGGCCAGGGGGGTACTACGAGCAGTACTTC. As protein: CSAIRPGGYYEQYF. J is TRBJ2-7 and V is TRBV20-1; the D gene is possibly TRBD1 (7 bases). The germline gives CDR1 DFQATT, CDR2 SNEGSKA (reference sequence). The CDR3 is 14 residues long. V shed 6 bases and J shed 3 bases, with 18 bases lying between them.

This clonotype appeared a few times. The CDR3 DNA reads TGTGCTAGTGGTTGGGGGAATGGGATGAACACTGAAGCTTTCTTT. It specifies CASGWGNGMNTEAFF. The chain links TRBV12-5 to TRBJ1-1, with a tentative D call TRBD1 (5 bases). The CDR3 consists of 15 residues. Germline loops: CDR1 LGHNT, CDR2 FRNRAP. Trimming cost V 4 bases and J 0 bases, with 12 bases left between them.

This clonotype has only a few counts. V is TRBV20-1 and J is TRBJ2-5, with D perhaps matching TRBD1 or TRBD2 (5 bases each). Trimming stripped 0 bases from V and 3 bases from J, with 14 bases between. The germline V gene encodes CDR1 DFQATT and CDR2 SNEGSKA (reference sequence). This CDR3 comprises 15 residues. The CDR3 loop is CSAREAGTIKETQYF. The CDR3 DNA is TGCAGTGCTAGAGAGGCCGGGACCATCAAAGAGACCCAGTACTTC.

This clonotype showed up just a few times. The rearrangement links TRBV5-5 to TRBJ2-7; D may be TRBD1 or TRBD2 (5 bases each). There are 16 residues in the CDR3. The ends were cut back, 1 base at V and 6 bases at J, with 20 bases in the middle. From germline, CDR1 is SGHKS and CDR2 YYEKEE (reference sequence). The CDR3 coding sequence is TGTGCCAGCAGCTTGAGGCCACGGTCCCAGGGAGCCGAGCAGTACTTC. Residues: CASSLRPRSQGAEQYF.

The chain has TRBV7-9 and TRBJ2-1; 7 nucleotides agree with TRBD2. CDR1 and CDR2 from the germline V gene are SEHNR and FQNEAQ (reference sequence). Trimming removed 3 bases from V and 10 bases from J; junction bases left unmatched: 3. The CDR3 consists of 12 residues. CDR3 protein: CASSFSGPEQFF. The CDR3 nucleotides are TGTGCCAGCAGCTTTAGCGGGCCGGAGCAGTTCTTC.

The chain combines TRBV6-1 with TRBJ1-5, with 7 bases that match TRBD1. After removal of 6 bases from V and 4 bases from J, the junction contained 6 bases not matched to a gene. CDR3 size: 14 residues. In germline, CDR1 is MNHNS, CDR2 SASEGT. DNA for the CDR3: TGTGCCAGCAGATCGGGACAGAGAAATCAGCCCCAGCATTTT. Its protein product is CASRSGQRNQPQHF.

This chain links TRBV20-1 with TRBJ2-1; the match to TRBD1 covers 7 bases. The CDR3 extends over 16 amino acids. J gave up 4 bases and V 2 bases, and 11 bases lay outside the gene matches. CDR1 and CDR2 from the germline V gene are DFQATT and SNEGSKA (reference sequence). The CDR3 DNA reads TGCAGTGCTAGAACGATGACAGGGACGAGTTACAATGAGCAGTTCTTC. It encodes CSARTMTGTSYNEQFF.

This clonotype has only a few counts. The chain uses TRBV12-3 or TRBV12-4 and TRBJ2-6; D is undetermined. V lost 2 bases and J lost 0, with 8 bases in between. The CDR3 spans 16 residues. CDR3 protein: CASSLRAGSGANVLTF. As DNA, the CDR3 is TGTGCCAGCAGTTTACGGGCCGGCTCTGGGGCCAACGTCCTGACTTTC.

This clonotype came up many times. The chain couples TRBV7-9 to TRBJ1-2; no reliable D call. CDR1 is SEHNR, CDR2 FQNEAQ, per germline (reference sequence). Trimming took 1 base from V and 0 from J, leaving 12 bases between them. The CDR3 is made up of 16 amino acids. The CDR3 protein is CASSLGSLRANYGYTF. The DNA for the CDR3 is TGTGCCAGCAGCTTAGGTTCTTTGAGGGCTAACTATGGCTACACCTTC. The full variable domain, completed using reference TRBV7-9 and TRBJ1-2, is DTGVSQNPRHKITKRGQNVTFRCDPISEHNRLYWYRQTLGQGPEFLTYFQNEAQLEKSRLLSDRFSAERPKGSFSTLEIQRTEQGDSAMYLCASSLGSLRANYGYTFGSGTRLTVV.

This chain connects TRBV2 to TRBJ2-7, with TRBD2 matching 9 bases. Trimming at V came to 4 bases and at J to 4 bases, leaving 5 bases not matched to a gene. Germline values: CDR1 SNHLY, CDR2 FYNNEI. The CDR3 has 14 amino acids. The CDR3 bases are TGTGCCAGCAGTGTTCGACTAGCGGCATACGAGCAGTACTTC. Protein: CASSVRLAAYEQYF.

This clonotype was detected only a few times. The rearrangement joins TRBV20-1 to TRBJ2-1, with 7 nucleotides matching TRBD2. After removal of 1 base from V and 4 bases from J, the junction contained 7 bases not matched to a gene. This CDR3 has 15 residues. Germline V lookup: CDR1 DFQATT, CDR2 SNEGSKA (reference sequence). The CDR3 DNA reads as TGCAGTGCTAGAGTGGCCAGCGGGGCTTACAATGAGCAGTTCTTC. Residues: CSARVASGAYNEQFF.

This clonotype has ten or more counts. The chain has TRBV4-1 and TRBJ2-2; 9 positions match TRBD2. This CDR3 has 17 amino acids. The germline V gene encodes CDR1 MGHRA and CDR2 YSYEKL. V gave up 4 bases and J gave up 6 bases; unmatched junction bases: 12. CDR3 nucleotide sequence: TGCGCCAGCAGCCCTTCCTCGGGACTAGCTGGGGCCGGGGAGCTGTTTTTT. This encodes CASSPSSGLAGAGELFF.

Points on this clonotype: This CDR3 fails to terminate in the conserved phenylalanine or tryptophan, so it likely reflects a read error. CDR3 sequence: CATSRSVEGTKQFY. The CDR3 DNA reads TGTGCCACCAGCAGGAGTGTTGAGGGGACAAAGCAGTTCTAC. The rearrangement uses TRBV15 and TRBJ2-1, with D tentatively TRBD1 (6 bases). The CDR3 extends over 14 amino acids. V was cut by 3 bases and J by 11 bases, with 17 bases left in between. CDR1 is LNHNV and CDR2 is YYDKDF in the germline V gene (reference sequence).

The chain joins TRBV12-3 or TRBV12-4 to TRBJ2-7; TRBD1 aligns across 8 bases. CDR3 length equals 13 residues. The J segment lost 5 bases and the V segment lost 6 bases, leaving 6 bases of the junction unmatched. As DNA, the CDR3 is TGTGCCAGCAGATGGACAGGGAGCAACGAGCAGTACTTC. The encoded protein is CASRWTGSNEQYF.

The rearrangement uses TRBV7-9 and TRBJ2-1; 10 positions agree with TRBD2. Unmatched junction bases numbered 10, after V lost 7 bases and J lost 4 bases. The CDR3 is made up of 16 amino acids. In germline, CDR1 is SEHNR, CDR2 FQNEAQ (reference sequence). For the CDR3, the DNA is TGTGCCAGCACCCTCGCTAGCGGGAGAAAATACAATGAGCAGTTCTTC. It codes for CASTLASGRKYNEQFF.

This chain uses TRBV30 with TRBJ2-3, with no clear D. The V end lost 2 bases, the J end lost 7 bases, and 16 bases lay between the germline ends. CDR1 is GTSNPN and CDR2 is SVGIG in the germline V gene (reference sequence). The CDR3 runs to 14 residues. Here the CDR3 reads CAWSPTLRSYTQYF. For the CDR3, the DNA is TGTGCCTGGAGTCCCACTCTCCGGTCTTATACGCAGTATTTT.

A few counts support this clonotype. The chain combines TRBV20-1 with TRBJ2-5; D remains unclear. The V gene lost 3 bases and the J gene lost 1 base, with 0 bases spanning the gap. This CDR3 has 10 amino acids. Germline V gene lookup returns CDR1 DFQATT and CDR2 SNEGSKA (reference sequence). CDR3 in DNA: TGCAGTGCTAGCCAAGAGACCCAGTACTTC. Its translation: CSASQETQYF.

This clonotype was detected many times. The CDR3 bases are TGTGCCAGCAACCCGCTACCGGGACAAGATACGCAGTATTTT. It specifies CASNPLPGQDTQYF. The chain recombines TRBV5-5 with TRBJ2-3; the D gene is possibly TRBD1 (6 bases). The CDR3 has 14 residues. The germline V gene has CDR1 SGHKS and CDR2 YYEKEE (reference sequence). Trimming took 6 bases from V and 5 from J, leaving 16 bases between them.

CDR3 loop: CASRKTRQISGDPDTQYF. The CDR3 nucleotides read TGTGCCAGCAGAAAGACACGCCAAATTAGCGGGGATCCGGATACGCAGTATTTT. The chain links TRBV12-3 or TRBV12-4 to TRBJ2-3, with 8 bases matching TRBD2. The V segment lost 6 bases and the J segment 6 bases; nucleotides outside the gene matches: 20. The CDR3 length is 18 residues.

This chain uses TRBV19 with TRBJ2-1, with TRBD2 matching 8 bases. The CDR3 is made up of 18 amino acids. CDR1 and CDR2 (germline): LNHDA, SQIVND (reference sequence). V dropped 5 bases and J dropped 5; count of bases not matched to a gene: 17. The CDR3 coding sequence is TGTGCCAGTAGTCATACCCCGGGGGGGGGACGGCTGAACAATGAGCAGTTCTTC. Its protein product is CASSHTPGGGRLNNEQFF.